One T cell receptor beta chain is described in this entry. This sample was taken from a study of blood T cells in healthy people across ages. Primed by a sample-barcoded 5' primer and a J-beta primer mix, a second PCR proceeded for 7 to 11 cycles. TCRdb independently ran MiXCR on the 5' RACE reads; one entry per CDR3 protein. Here the sample spans approximately 1,000,000 distinct CDR3 sequences, less than 50% being singletons. The trim removed 0 bases at V and 5 bases at J, leaving 9 bases unmatched. Germline assignment: CDR1 SGHRS and CDR2 YFSETQ. The CDR3 loop spans 17 amino acids. The receptor's source is a woman in her fifties or sixties in good health. This rearrangement joins TRBV5-1 to TRBJ2-1, with 9 bases fitting TRBD2. Sequenced material: blood. The CDR3 region has the DNA TGCGCCAGCAGCTTGGAACTAGCGGGTACGGGAAACAATGAGCAGTTCTTC. Protein sequence: CASSLELAGTGNNEQFF.